Listed below are T cell receptor beta chains from one sample, sequenced in a study of shared clonotypes between healthy human individuals. Measured with immunoSEQ multiplex PCR; TCRdb has only the in-frame clones, and not every one. This repertoire shows about 2,100,000 clones, 85% to 95% found once; its top ten account for 1.5% to 2%. The sample comprised naive CD8+ T cells from PBMCs. The receptors were sampled from a man aged 18 to 29 in good health. Some clones in this sample may be carry-over from other donors' samples. Each CDR3 is given with its conserved first and last residue. The D gene is left open where the match is weak. Rows give clone size only sometimes, using once, few, many, or a class for an expanded clone.

cdr3_nt cdr3_aa v_call clone_size j_call d_call
TGTGCCAGCAGCTTAGAAGGACAGGGGGCTCTCACTGAAGCTTTCTTT CASSLEGQGALTEAFF TRBV7-9 . TRBJ1-1 TRBD1
TGTGCCAGCAGCCCGGGTCCCTCGGGAAATGAGCAGTTCTTC CASSPGPSGNEQFF TRBV6-5 once TRBJ2-1 .
TGTGCCAGCAGTAACGGACTAGCGGGGAACTACGAGCAGTACTTC CASSNGLAGNYEQYF TRBV6-5 . TRBJ2-7 TRBD2
TGCGCCAGCAGCCAACGCCCTGACGGAGAGACCCAGTACTTC CASSQRPDGETQYF TRBV4-1 . TRBJ2-5 .
TGTGCCAGCAGTTTGGGACGGCTCTACGAGCAGTACTTC CASSLGRLYEQYF TRBV28 . TRBJ2-7 .
TGCGCCAGCAGTGAGTACCGGACCTTAAATGAAAAACTGTTTTTT CASSEYRTLNEKLFF TRBV10-2 . TRBJ1-4 .
TGTGCCAGCAGCCAAGATGACCGGGGGACTGGGACTAATGAAAAACTGTTTTTT CASSQDDRGTGTNEKLFF TRBV14 . TRBJ1-4 .
TGTGCCAGCACCATCGGACTAGCGTGGGAGACCCAGTACTTC CASTIGLAWETQYF TRBV28 . TRBJ2-5 TRBD2
TGTGCCAGCACCCTACTTAGGGGCACAGATACGCAGTATTTT CASTLLRGTDTQYF TRBV7-2 . TRBJ2-3 .
TGTGCCAGCAGCCGGGACAGGGCCGCCGAGCAGTACTTC CASSRDRAAEQYF TRBV5-4 . TRBJ2-7 TRBD1
TGCGCCAGCAGCCAAGTTCAGTCGCGACTTGGAAACTATGGCTACACCTTC CASSQVQSRLGNYGYTF TRBV4-1 . TRBJ1-2 .
TGTGCCAGCAGACCCGACCCGATGACCTACAATGAGCAGTTCTTC CASRPDPMTYNEQFF TRBV27 . TRBJ2-1 .
TGTGCCAGCAGCCTCGGACTAGCGGGATCTTTAGCCTCAGATACGCAGTATTTT CASSLGLAGSLASDTQYF TRBV13 . TRBJ2-3 TRBD2
TGTGCCAGCAGCCAAGCCAAAACTCAGGGGAGGACCTACGAGCAGTACTTC CASSQAKTQGRTYEQYF TRBV4-2 . TRBJ2-7 .
TGTGCCAGCAGCACAGCAGGGGTTCAAGAGACCCAGTACTTC CASSTAGVQETQYF TRBV7-9 . TRBJ2-5 .
TGTGCCAGCAGCGTAGCTGGCAGTAGCACCTACGAGCAGTACTTC CASSVAGSSTYEQYF TRBV9 . TRBJ2-7 .